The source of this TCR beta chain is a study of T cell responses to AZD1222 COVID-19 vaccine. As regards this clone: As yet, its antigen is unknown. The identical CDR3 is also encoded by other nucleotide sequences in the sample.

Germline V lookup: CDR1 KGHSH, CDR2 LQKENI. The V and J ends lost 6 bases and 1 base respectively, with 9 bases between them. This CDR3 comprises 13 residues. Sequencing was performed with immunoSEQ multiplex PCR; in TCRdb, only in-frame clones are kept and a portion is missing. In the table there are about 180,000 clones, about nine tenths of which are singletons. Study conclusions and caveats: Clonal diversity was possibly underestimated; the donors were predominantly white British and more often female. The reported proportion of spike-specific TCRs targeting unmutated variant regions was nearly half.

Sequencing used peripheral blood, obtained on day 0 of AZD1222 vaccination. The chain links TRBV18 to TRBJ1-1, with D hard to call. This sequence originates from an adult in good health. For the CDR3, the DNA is TGTGCCAGCTCGCCTACCGGGAACACTGAAGCTTTCTTT. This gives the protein CASSPTGNTEAFF.